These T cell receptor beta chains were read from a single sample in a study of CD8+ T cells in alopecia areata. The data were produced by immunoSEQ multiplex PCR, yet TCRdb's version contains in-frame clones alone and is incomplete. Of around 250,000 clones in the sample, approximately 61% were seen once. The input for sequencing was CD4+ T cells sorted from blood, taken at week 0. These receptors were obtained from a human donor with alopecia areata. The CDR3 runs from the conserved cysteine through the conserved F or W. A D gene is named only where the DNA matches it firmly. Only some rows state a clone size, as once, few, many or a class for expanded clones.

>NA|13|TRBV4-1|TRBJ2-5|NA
CASSQGGLETQYF
TGCGCCAGCAGCCAGGGGGGACTGGAGACCCAGTACTTC
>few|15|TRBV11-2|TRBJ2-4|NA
CASSPTPGAKNIQYF
TGTGCCAGCAGCCCGACACCGGGGGCCAAAAACATTCAGTACTTC
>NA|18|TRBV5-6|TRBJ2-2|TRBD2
CASSTDPILAGGTGELFF
TGTGCCAGCAGCACCGACCCGATACTAGCGGGGGGCACCGGGGAGCTGTTTTTT
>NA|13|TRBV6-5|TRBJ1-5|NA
CASSKRGAQPQHF
TGTGCCAGCAGTAAAAGGGGGGCCCAGCCCCAGCATTTT
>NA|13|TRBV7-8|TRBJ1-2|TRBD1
CASSLDRDYGYTF
TGTGCCAGCAGCCTGGACAGGGACTATGGCTACACCTTC
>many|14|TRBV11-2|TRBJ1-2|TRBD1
CASSLGQTIYGYTF
TGTGCCAGCAGCTTGGGACAGACAATCTATGGCTACACCTTC
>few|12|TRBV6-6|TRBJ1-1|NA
CASRVLNTEAFF
TGTGCCAGCCGTGTGCTGAACACTGAAGCTTTCTTT
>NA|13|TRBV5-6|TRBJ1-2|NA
CASSLRGFYGYTF
TGTGCCAGCAGCTTGCGCGGATTCTATGGCTACACCTTC
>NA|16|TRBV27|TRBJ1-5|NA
CASSLSRGATNQPQHF
TGTGCCAGCAGTTTATCGAGGGGGGCCACGAATCAGCCCCAGCATTTT
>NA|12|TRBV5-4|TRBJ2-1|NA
CASARPGNEQFF
TGTGCCAGCGCTCGGCCGGGCAATGAGCAGTTCTTC
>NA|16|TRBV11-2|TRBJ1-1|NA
CASTGLASGLNTEAFF
TGTGCCAGCACCGGTTTGGCCTCAGGGCTGAACACTGAAGCTTTCTTT
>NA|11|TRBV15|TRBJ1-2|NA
CATSMDYGYTF
TGTGCCACCAGCATGGACTATGGCTACACCTTC
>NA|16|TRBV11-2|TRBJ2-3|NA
CASKHRGSTSTDTQYF
TGTGCCAGCAAACACCGGGGTTCCACTAGCACAGATACGCAGTATTTT
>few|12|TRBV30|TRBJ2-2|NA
CAWSPGSGELFF
TGTGCCTGGAGTCCTGGATCCGGGGAGCTGTTTTTT
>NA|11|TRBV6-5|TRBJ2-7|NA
CAVTGPYEQYF
TGTGCCGTGACAGGTCCCTACGAGCAGTACTTC
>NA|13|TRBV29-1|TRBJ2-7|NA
CSVGGLTSYEQYF
TGCAGCGTTGGCGGACTTACCAGCTACGAGCAGTACTTC
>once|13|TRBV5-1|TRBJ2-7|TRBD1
CASGGQGPNEQYF
TGCGCCAGCGGCGGACAGGGTCCTAACGAGCAGTACTTC
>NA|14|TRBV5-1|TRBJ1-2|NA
CASSLRTTNYGYTF
TGCGCCAGCAGCTTGAGGACAACCAACTATGGCTACACCTTC
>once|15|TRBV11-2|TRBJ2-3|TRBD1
CASSLQGAGTDTQYF
TGTGCCAGCAGCTTACAGGGGGCTGGCACAGATACGCAGTATTTT
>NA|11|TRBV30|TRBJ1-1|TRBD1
CAWQGGVEAFF
TGTGCCTGGCAGGGGGGGGTAGAAGCTTTCTTT
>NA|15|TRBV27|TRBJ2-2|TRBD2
CASSLERGGPGELFF
TGTGCCAGCAGCCTGGAGCGGGGGGGACCCGGGGAGCTGTTTTTT
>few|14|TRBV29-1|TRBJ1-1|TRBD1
CSVATGDMNTEAFF
TGCAGCGTTGCGACAGGGGATATGAACACTGAAGCTTTCTTT
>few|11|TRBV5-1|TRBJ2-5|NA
CASSVQETQYF
TGCGCCAGCAGCGTCCAAGAGACCCAGTACTTC
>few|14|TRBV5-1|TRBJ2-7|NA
CASTWGQPPVEQYF
TGCGCCAGCACCTGGGGCCAACCTCCCGTCGAGCAGTACTTC
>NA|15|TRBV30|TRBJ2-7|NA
CAWSGRAGSAYEQYF
TGTGCCTGGAGCGGTAGGGCAGGGAGCGCCTACGAGCAGTACTTC
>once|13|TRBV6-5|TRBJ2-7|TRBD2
CASSQGLADVQYF
TGTGCCAGCAGCCAAGGACTAGCTGACGTGCAGTACTTC
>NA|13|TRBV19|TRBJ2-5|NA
CASSMPGQETQYF
TGTGCCAGTAGTATGCCCGGCCAAGAGACCCAGTACTTC
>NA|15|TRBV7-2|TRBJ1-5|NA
CASSVDGHSNQPQHF
TGTGCCAGCAGCGTGGACGGACATAGCAATCAGCCCCAGCATTTT
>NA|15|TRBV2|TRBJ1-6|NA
CASSEKGSSNSPLHF
TGTGCCAGCAGTGAAAAGGGTTCCAGTAATTCACCCCTCCACTTT
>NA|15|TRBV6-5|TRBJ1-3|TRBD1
CASSPDRASGNTIYF
TGTGCCAGCAGTCCGGACAGGGCCTCTGGAAACACCATATATTTT
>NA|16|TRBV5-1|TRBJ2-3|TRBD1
CASSSYRGAIIDTQYF
TGCGCCAGCAGCTCTTACAGGGGCGCCATAATAGATACGCAGTATTTT
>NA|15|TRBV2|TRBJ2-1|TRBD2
CASSGGTSVYNEQFF
TGTGCCAGCAGTGGCGGGACTAGCGTATACAATGAGCAGTTCTTC
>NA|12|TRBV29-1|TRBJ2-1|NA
CSGGEPYNEQFF
TGCAGCGGCGGGGAGCCCTACAATGAGCAGTTCTTC
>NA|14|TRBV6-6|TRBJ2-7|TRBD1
CASIMGQGVGEQYF
TGTGCCAGCATCATGGGACAGGGAGTAGGCGAGCAGTACTTC
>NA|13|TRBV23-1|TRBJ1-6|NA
CASSHGSRSPLHF
TGCGCCAGCAGTCACGGGTCCCGATCACCCCTCCACTTT
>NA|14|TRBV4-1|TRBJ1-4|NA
CASSSGLTNEKLFF
TGTGCCAGCAGCTCGGGACTGACTAATGAAAAACTGTTTTTT
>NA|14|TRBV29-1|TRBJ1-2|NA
CSVRTGGPNYGYTF
TGCAGCGTTCGAACCGGGGGCCCTAACTATGGCTACACCTTC
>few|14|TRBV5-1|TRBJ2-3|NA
CASSKEYGTDTQYF
TGCGCCAGCAGCAAAGAGTACGGCACAGATACGCAGTATTTT
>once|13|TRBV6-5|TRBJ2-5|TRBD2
CASSPGLAGRQYF
TGTGCCAGCAGCCCCGGACTAGCGGGCCGGCAGTACTTC
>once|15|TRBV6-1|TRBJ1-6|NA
CASSFGRARTSPLHF
TGTGCCAGCAGCTTTGGTAGGGCCCGGACTTCACCCCTCCACTTT
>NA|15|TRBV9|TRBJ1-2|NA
CASSVEQALGNGYTF
TGTGCCAGCAGCGTAGAACAGGCGCTCGGGAATGGCTACACCTTC
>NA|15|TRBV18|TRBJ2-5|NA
CASSPGDTYQETQYF
TGTGCCAGCTCACCAGGGGACACATACCAAGAGACCCAGTACTTC
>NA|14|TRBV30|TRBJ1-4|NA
CAWSNGRLIEKLFF
TGTGCCTGGAGTAATGGGAGACTAATAGAAAAACTGTTTTTT
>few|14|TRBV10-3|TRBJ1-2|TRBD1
CAITHPGTGGGYTF
TGTGCCATCACCCATCCCGGGACAGGAGGCGGCTACACCTTC
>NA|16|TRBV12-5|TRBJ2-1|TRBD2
CASGSTSGGRYNEQFF
TGTGCTAGTGGTTCCACCAGCGGGGGCCGTTACAATGAGCAGTTCTTC
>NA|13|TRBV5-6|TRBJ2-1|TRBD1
CASSWGQNDEQFF
TGTGCCAGCAGCTGGGGACAGAATGATGAGCAGTTCTTC
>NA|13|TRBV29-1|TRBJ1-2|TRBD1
CSATGSFYYGYTF
TGCAGCGCGACAGGGAGTTTCTACTATGGCTACACCTTC
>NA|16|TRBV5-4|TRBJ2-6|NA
CASSFKRDSGANVLTF
TGTGCCAGCAGCTTCAAAAGGGACTCTGGGGCCAACGTCCTGACTTTC
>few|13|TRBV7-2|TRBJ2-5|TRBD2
CASSRGGGQTQYF
TGTGCCAGCTCAAGGGGCGGGGGGCAGACCCAGTACTTC
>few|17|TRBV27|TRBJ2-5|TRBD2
CASSLFHTSGGQETQYF
TGTGCCAGCAGTTTGTTCCATACTAGCGGGGGACAAGAGACCCAGTACTTC
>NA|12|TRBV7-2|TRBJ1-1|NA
CASSFKVGKAFF
TGTGCCAGCAGCTTCAAGGTCGGCAAAGCTTTCTTT
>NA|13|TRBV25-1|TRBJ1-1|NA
CASCGVGDTEAFF
TGTGCCAGCTGTGGGGTGGGGGACACTGAAGCTTTCTTT
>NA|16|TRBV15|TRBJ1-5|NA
CATSPLGRGVGQPQHF
TGTGCCACCAGCCCCCTTGGGAGGGGCGTAGGGCAGCCCCAGCATTTT
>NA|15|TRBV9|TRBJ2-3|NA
CASSDLGGSTDTQYF
TGTGCCAGCAGCGACCTCGGAGGGAGCACAGATACGCAGTATTTT
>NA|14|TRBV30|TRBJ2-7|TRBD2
CAWSVGRGTYEQYF
TGTGCCTGGAGTGTGGGGCGGGGGACCTACGAGCAGTACTTC
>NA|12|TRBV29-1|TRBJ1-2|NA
CSVEFGVSGYTF
TGCAGCGTTGAATTTGGAGTCAGCGGCTACACCTTC